This TCR beta chain originates from a study of identical twins. In regard to this clonotype: Its antigen remains unidentified.

V lost 4 bases and J lost 6; bases outside the gene matches: 10. Germline V gives CDR1 SGDLS, CDR2 YYNGEE. The CDR3 has 15 amino acids. Study outcomes and limitations: Weaker excess sharing between twins was seen in beta out-of-frame sequences. Invariant populations such as MAIT and iNKT cells could partly muddle zero-insertion analyses.

TCRdb re-analysed the 5' RACE reads in MiXCR, keeping a single row per CDR3 protein. The sample yields some 440,000 distinct CDR3 sequences, around 24% seen once. The sample was also linked to a second study, of T cells expressing NK-cell markers. That work adds: Most of the eight sequenced donors were classified as HCMV-seropositive, and one was classified as seronegative.

V is TRBV9 and J is TRBJ2-4; 7 bases line up with TRBD1. The sequenced sample consisted of CD4+ T cells sorted from blood. This sequence was found in a woman aged 18-29 years in good health. The chain's CDR3 is CASSLTSGGSNIQYF. In DNA, the CDR3 is TGTGCCAGCAGCTTAACATCAGGGGGTTCAAACATTCAGTACTTC.